The clone carrying this TCR beta chain has a count of ten or more. The data derive from a study of breast tumors, draining lymph nodes, adjacent tissues. TCRdb used MiXCR to reprocess the multiplex PCR reads, holding one entry per CDR3 protein. The table lists 50,000 to 65,000 distinct CDR3 sequences, under 50% of them singletons. Germline CDR1 is SGDLS and CDR2 is YYNGEE. V was pared by 6 bases and J by 5 bases, with 15 bases between. The CDR3 covers 15 residues. The chain recombines TRBV9 with TRBJ1-6; D uncertain. The clonotype originates from a female donor with breast cancer. Some clones in this sample may be carry-over from other donors' samples. The sample taken for sequencing was breast tumor tissue. The CDR3 DNA reads TGTGCCAGCACCCAAGGGAGTGCGAATAATTCACCCCTCCACTTT. Translating gives CASTQGSANNSPLHF.